Listed here are 6 T cell receptor beta chains from one sample, sequenced in a study of T cell responses to AZD1222 COVID-19 vaccine. Measured with immunoSEQ multiplex PCR; TCRdb has only the in-frame clones, and not every one. The repertoire holds about 68,000 clones, with 80% to 85% as singletons. The sample was peripheral blood, taken on day 0 of AZD1222 vaccination. These receptors all stem from an adult in good health.

The V and J genes are TRBV19 and TRBJ1-1, with no clear D. From germline, CDR1 is LNHDA and CDR2 SQIVND (reference sequence). The CDR3 spans 16 residues. V lost 5 bases to trimming and J lost 2 bases, with 18 bases between them. CDR3 sequence: CASSQKFLWLNTEAFF. As DNA, the CDR3 is TGTGCCAGTAGTCAAAAATTCCTCTGGCTAAACACTGAAGCTTTCTTT.

The rearrangement joins TRBV4-1 to TRBJ2-1; 11 nucleotides agree with TRBD2. V gave up 1 base and J gave up 3 bases; unmatched junction bases: 2. Looked up from germline, CDR1 is MGHRA and CDR2 is YSYEKL. CDR3 length: 16 residues. CDR3 in DNA: TGCGCCAGCAGCCAAGGAACTAGCGGGGGCTACAATGAGCAGTTCTTC. It translates to CASSQGTSGGYNEQFF.

CDR3 protein: CASPQGANYGYTF. The CDR3 nucleotides read TGTGCCAGCCCACAGGGAGCCAACTATGGCTACACCTTC. This sequence joins TRBV6-5 and TRBJ1-2, with D possibly matching TRBD1 (6 bases). Per the germline V gene, CDR1 is MNHEY and CDR2 is SVGAGI. This CDR3 is built from 13 residues. V was shortened by 8 bases and J by 2 bases, with 12 bases between the two germline ends.

This clone was counted a few times. The CDR3 sequence is CASSPQDYRDTQYF. The CDR3 DNA follows: TGTGCCAGCTCACCCCAGGACTACCGAGATACGCAGTATTTT. The chain employs TRBV18 and TRBJ2-3, with a possible D match to TRBD2 (6 bases). This CDR3 spans 14 amino acids. The germline V and J ends were trimmed by 3 bases and 5 bases, with 12 bases remaining between them. Germline CDR1 is KGHSH and CDR2 is LQKENI.

This clone was detected only once. This chain joins TRBV4-3 and TRBJ2-2; the D is unclear. Germline lookup yields CDR1 LGHNA and CDR2 YSLEER. The V end lost 0 bases, the J end lost 5 bases, and 7 bases lay between the germline ends. The CDR3 sequence is 14 residues long. The CDR3 region is CASSQDWGTGELFF. The CDR3, as DNA: TGCGCCAGCAGCCAAGATTGGGGAACCGGGGAGCTGTTTTTT.

The V and J genes are TRBV14 and TRBJ1-3; D is ambiguous. The CDR3 is 14 residues long. From germline, CDR1 is SGHDN and CDR2 FVKESK. V was clipped by 1 base and J by 4 bases, with 8 bases between them. CDR3 nucleotide sequence: TGTGCCAGCAGCCAAGGATTCAGGGGAAACACCATATATTTT. Protein: CASSQGFRGNTIYF. The whole variable domain, remainder taken from reference TRBV14 and TRBJ1-3, is EAGVTQFPSHSVIEKGQTVTLRCDPISGHDNLYWYRRVMGKEIKFLLHFVKESKQDESGMPNNRFLAERTGGTYSTLKVQPAELEDSGVYFCASSQGFRGNTIYFGEGSWLTVV.